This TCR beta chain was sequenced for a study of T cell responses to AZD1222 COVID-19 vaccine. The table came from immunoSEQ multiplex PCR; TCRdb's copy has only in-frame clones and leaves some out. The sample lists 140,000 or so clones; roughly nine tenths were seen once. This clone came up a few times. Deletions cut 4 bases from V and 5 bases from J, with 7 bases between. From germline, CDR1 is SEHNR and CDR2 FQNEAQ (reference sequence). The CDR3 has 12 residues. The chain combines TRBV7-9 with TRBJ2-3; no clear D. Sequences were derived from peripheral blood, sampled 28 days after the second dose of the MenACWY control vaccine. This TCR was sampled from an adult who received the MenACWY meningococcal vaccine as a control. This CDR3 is CASSSDGDTQYF. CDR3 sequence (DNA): TGTGCCAGCAGCTCAGACGGAGATACGCAGTATTTT.